The 6 T cell receptor beta chains presented below share a single source sample, sequenced in a study of T cells after somatic rescue of genetic block. Measured with immunoSEQ multiplex PCR; TCRdb has only the in-frame clones, and not every one. The table lists 110,000 or so clones, 75% to 95% of them singletons, with approximately 1.5% in the top ten. Specimen: peripheral blood mononuclear cells (PBMCs). The receptors here all came from a woman under 30.

V gene TRBV5-6 combines with J gene TRBJ1-4; the D is unclear. Germline V lookup: CDR1 SGHDT, CDR2 YYEEEE. The CDR3 spans 15 residues. Trimming took 9 bases from V and 0 from J, leaving 15 bases between them. CDR3 amino acids: CAIPPTDSTNEKLFF. The CDR3 nucleotides read TGTGCCATCCCCCCCACGGACTCAACTAATGAAAAACTGTTTTTT.

The chain recombines TRBV9 with TRBJ2-7, with D perhaps matching TRBD2 (7 bases). CDR1 is SGDLS, CDR2 YYNGEE, per germline. Between the trimmed V and J ends, which lost 1 base and 2 bases, there was a span of 13 bases. The CDR3 is 15 amino acids. The CDR3 region is CASSVQSGDTYEQYF. The CDR3 DNA follows: TGTGCCAGCAGCGTACAGAGCGGGGACACCTACGAGCAGTACTTC.

CDR3 nucleotide sequence: TGCGCCAGCAGTCAATCGGTGGAGGGTGAGACCCAGTACTTC. Translated: CASSQSVEGETQYF. This chain links TRBV23-1 with TRBJ2-5, with a weak D call TRBD2 (6 bases). TRBV23-1 is designated an ORF whose function remains uncertain. The CDR3 sequence is 14 residues long. With 0 bases removed from V and 5 bases from J, the gap between germline ends came to 10 bases.

The V call is TRBV14, the J call TRBJ1-2; unclear D gene. Trimming removed 0 bases from V and 8 bases from J, with 13 bases in between. There are 14 residues in the CDR3. Germline loops: CDR1 SGHDN, CDR2 FVKESK. DNA of the CDR3: TGTGCCAGCAGCCAAGAGATGACGACCGCGGGCTACACCTTC. Translation gives CASSQEMTTAGYTF.

J is TRBJ2-7 and V is TRBV28; D remains unclear. The CDR3 spans 13 residues. Germline lookup yields CDR1 MDHEN and CDR2 SYDVKM. Trimming pared 3 bases from V and 1 base from J, leaving 7 bases between. The CDR3 here is CASSLGRSYEQYF. In DNA, the CDR3 is TGTGCCAGCAGTTTGGGCCGATCCTACGAGCAGTACTTC.

This chain links TRBV6-1 with TRBJ2-5; tentatively, D is TRBD1 (5 bases). V lost 7 bases, J lost 2 bases, and 14 bases lay in between. This CDR3 is built from 14 residues. CDR1 is MNHNS and CDR2 is SASEGT in the germline V gene. CDR3 amino acids: CASIRATAQETQYF. The CDR3 coding sequence is TGTGCCAGCATAAGGGCGACAGCACAAGAGACCCAGTACTTC.